The 6 T cell receptor beta chains reported below all come from one sample, sequenced in a study of OX40 agonist ivuxolimab in advanced cancers. The method was immunoSEQ multiplex PCR; TCRdb's version includes in-frame clones alone and lacks a portion of them. The data hold tens of thousands of clones, with 65% to 90% observed a single time. Here the sequenced sample was CD4+ or CD8+ T cells sorted from blood, taken in a trial of the OX40 agonist ivuxolimab. Receptors were obtained from an adult with an advanced solid tumor such as melanoma, head and neck, liver or kidney cancer.

This sequence joins TRBV10-2 and TRBJ2-7; D unresolved. CDR3 size: 11 residues. In germline, CDR1 is WSHSY, CDR2 SAAADI. Trimming removed 3 bases at V and 0 bases at J, with 0 bases between. CDR3 loop: CASSDSYEQYF. CDR3 DNA: TGCGCCAGCAGTGACTCCTACGAGCAGTACTTC.

This clone was recorded once. The chain links TRBV7-9 to TRBJ1-2, with a possible D match to TRBD1 (5 bases). This CDR3 region has 14 residues. Germline V gives CDR1 SEHNR, CDR2 FQNEAQ (reference sequence). V lost 8 bases and J 7 bases, leaving 20 bases between the germline ends. CDR3 sequence: CASLPYGAGGGYTF. The CDR3 DNA follows: TGTGCCAGCCTCCCCTACGGCGCCGGGGGTGGCTACACCTTC.

The chain has TRBV6-1 and TRBJ2-3; no clear D. The V gene's germline CDR1 is MNHNS and CDR2 SASEGT. V was clipped by 6 bases and J by 3 bases, with 7 bases between them. The CDR3 is 12 residues long. CDR3 region: CASRDLTDTQYF. In DNA form, the CDR3 reads TGTGCCAGCAGGGATTTGACAGATACGCAGTATTTT.

The chain employs TRBV15 and TRBJ1-4; D remains unclear. The CDR3 covers 18 residues. The V gene lost 2 bases and the J gene lost 0 bases, with 16 bases spanning the gap. The germline V gene has CDR1 LNHNV and CDR2 YYDKDF (reference sequence). The CDR3 loop reads CATSRKDGRRATNEKLFF. CDR3 nucleotide sequence: TGTGCCACCAGCAGAAAGGACGGGAGGCGCGCAACTAATGAAAAACTGTTTTTT.

The chain is built from TRBV25-1 and TRBJ1-1; D might be TRBD1 (6 bases). The length of the CDR3 is 14 residues. CDR1 and CDR2 (germline): MGHDK, SYGVNS. Trimming removed 8 bases at V and 4 bases at J, with 17 bases between. CDR3 loop: CASGGKTGFTEAFF. In DNA form, the CDR3 reads TGTGCCAGCGGGGGGAAGACAGGCTTCACTGAAGCTTTCTTT.

The genes are TRBV4-1 and TRBJ1-2; tentative D call: TRBD1 (5 bases). This CDR3 has 16 residues. Trimming cost V 0 bases and J 9 bases, with 20 bases left between them. Germline values: CDR1 MGHRA, CDR2 YSYEKL. In nucleotides, the CDR3 is TGCGCCAGCAGCCAAGATGCAACGGGATGGGACCGGAGCTACACCTTC. It yields the protein CASSQDATGWDRSYTF.